This passage covers 21 T cell receptor beta chains from one sample sequenced in a study of T cells in Graves' hyperthyroidism and ophthalmopathy. The investigators amplified TCR beta CDR3 regions from RNA transcripts. The HTBI primer set drove a first-round RT-PCR of the TCR CDR3. In TCRdb, the multiplex PCR reads were re-called with MiXCR into one record per CDR3 protein. This sample has fewer than 350,000 distinct CDR3 sequences, with approximately 14% found just once. The sample was blood. The receptors derive from a woman aged 45-59 years with Graves' hyperthyroidism that later progressed to Graves' ophthalmopathy.

This clonotype was seen a few times. This rearrangement joins TRBV19 to TRBJ2-7; the match to TRBD1 covers 8 bases. This CDR3 comprises 13 residues. Germline V lookup: CDR1 LNHDA, CDR2 SQIVND (reference sequence). J was trimmed by 5 bases and V by 3 bases; bases with no gene match: 3. Written as DNA, the CDR3 is TGTGCCAGTAGTATGAACAGGGGGAACGAGCAGTACTTC. Translating it yields CASSMNRGNEQYF.

This clonotype was observed a handful of times. J is TRBJ1-2 and V is TRBV3-1; D remains ambiguous. The CDR3 is 12 amino acids. The V gene lost 5 bases and the J gene lost 8 bases, with 12 bases spanning the gap. Germline V lookup: CDR1 LGHDT, CDR2 YNNKEL (reference sequence). CDR3 amino acids: CASSSLLEGYTF. Written as DNA, the CDR3 is TGTGCCAGCAGCTCGTTATTAGAGGGCTACACCTTC.

This clonotype has at least ten counts. The chain has TRBV6-5 and TRBJ2-7, with 8 bases identical to TRBD2. The CDR3 covers 16 residues. From germline, CDR1 is MNHEY and CDR2 SVGAGI. Trimming removed 0 bases from V and 4 bases from J; junction bases left unmatched: 8. The CDR3 protein is CASSYSPSGRSYEQYF. The DNA of the CDR3 is TGTGCCAGCAGTTACTCGCCCAGCGGGAGATCTTACGAGCAGTACTTC.

The chain carries TRBV5-1 and TRBJ2-5; D remains ambiguous. In germline, CDR1 is SGHRS, CDR2 YFSETQ. Trimming removed 4 bases from V and 2 bases from J, with 12 bases in between. The CDR3 totals 14 residues. CDR3 loop: CASSVVGRQETQYF. The CDR3 DNA reads TGCGCCAGCAGCGTCGTGGGTAGACAAGAGACCCAGTACTTC.

There are many counts of this clonotype. The chain links TRBV7-8 to TRBJ1-2, with TRBD1 matching 8 bases. Looked up from germline, CDR1 is SGHVS and CDR2 is FQNEAQ. With V trimmed by 0 bases and J by 2 bases, 11 bases remained unmatched. This CDR3 spans 18 amino acids. The CDR3 DNA is TGTGCCAGCAGCTTAGCCCCCGGGACAGGCCGGGGAAACTATGGCTACACCTTC. Protein product: CASSLAPGTGRGNYGYTF.

This clonotype showed up many times. The chain joins TRBV20-1 to TRBJ2-5; TRBD2 matches at 11 bases. The V gene end was trimmed by 4 bases and the J gene end by 5 bases; junction bases not matched to a gene: 12. CDR1 DFQATT and CDR2 SNEGSKA come from the germline V gene (reference sequence). The CDR3 contains 16 residues. The CDR3 is CSATFDSGRAPETQYF. CDR3 in DNA: TGCAGTGCTACCTTCGATAGCGGGAGGGCCCCGGAGACCCAGTACTTC.

The V and J genes are TRBV7-6 and TRBJ2-7, with D perhaps TRBD2 (8 bases). The CDR3 sequence is 16 residues long. Germline assignment: CDR1 SGHVS and CDR2 FNYEAQ. The V end lost 5 bases, the J end lost 2 bases, and 19 bases lay between the germline ends. DNA for the CDR3: TGTGCCAGCAGCCCCAGGGGGGTAGCGGGGACCTACGAGCAGTACTTC. This encodes CASSPRGVAGTYEQYF.

Regarding this clonotype: Since a much larger clone is just one base distant, this may be a read error. The V and J genes are TRBV20-1 and TRBJ1-1; no definite D call. The CDR3 sequence is 14 residues long. V was cut by 1 base and J by 0 bases, with 9 bases left in between. The germline V gene encodes CDR1 DFQATT and CDR2 SNEGSKA (reference sequence). The CDR3 DNA reads TGCAGTGCTAGAGTTCTCAGCCTGAACACTGAAGCTTTCTTT. Protein product: CSARVLSLNTEAFF.

This clonotype was counted many times. The chain has TRBV20-1 and TRBJ1-5; 9 nucleotides align to TRBD1. Trimming removed 4 bases from V and 5 bases from J; junction bases left unmatched: 3. Per the germline V gene, CDR1 is DFQATT and CDR2 is SNEGSKA (reference sequence). This CDR3 is built from 13 residues. The DNA of the CDR3 is TGCAGTGCTAAGACAGGGGGGGATCAGCCCCAGCATTTT. Translating gives CSAKTGGDQPQHF.

This clonotype was picked up many times. This sequence joins TRBV5-1 and TRBJ2-3; D may be TRBD1 (5 bases). CDR3 length: 14 residues. The V end lost 1 base, the J end lost 2 bases, and 8 bases lay between the germline ends. Germline lookup yields CDR1 SGHRS and CDR2 YFSETQ. The CDR3 here is CASSLSDNTDTQYF. The CDR3 DNA follows: TGCGCCAGCAGCTTGTCGGACAACACAGATACGCAGTATTTT.

The sample holds many counts of this clonotype. The chain joins TRBV6-1 to TRBJ2-3, with D perhaps given as TRBD1 or TRBD2 (5 bases each). Trimming shortened V by 1 base and J by 2 bases, and 19 bases separated the two germline ends. The CDR3 consists of 18 residues. Germline CDR1 reads MNHNS; CDR2 reads SASEGT. The CDR3 nucleotides read TGTGCCAGCAGTGAAGGTTCACCGGGACCCCTCCCCACAGATACGCAGTATTTT. This sequence encodes CASSEGSPGPLPTDTQYF.

CDR3 nucleotides: TGTGCCAGCAGTTACGATAGGCGGGGACTCTTGTACAATGAGCAGTTCTTC. Translated: CASSYDRRGLLYNEQFF. The chain employs TRBV6-2 or TRBV6-3 and TRBJ2-1, with D perhaps matching TRBD2 (6 bases). This CDR3 has 17 residues. CDR1 MNHEY and CDR2 SVGEGT come from the germline V gene. The V gene lost 2 bases and the J gene lost 4 bases, with 18 bases spanning the gap.

This clonotype was recorded once. The rearrangement links TRBV28 to TRBJ1-5; perhaps TRBD1 as D (6 bases). This CDR3 region has 14 residues. CDR1 is MDHEN and CDR2 is SYDVKM in the germline V gene. V shed 4 bases and J shed 7 bases, with 14 bases lying between them. The CDR3: CASSSGGGQQPQHF. CDR3 nucleotide sequence: TGTGCCAGCAGTTCCGGTGGGGGGCAGCAGCCCCAGCATTTT. The whole variable domain, remainder taken from reference TRBV28 and TRBJ1-5, is DVKVTQSSRYLVKRTGEKVFLECVQDMDHENMFWYRQDPGLGLRLIYFSYDVKMKEKGDIPEGYSVSREKKERFSLILESASTNQTSMYLCASSSGGGQQPQHFGDGTRLSIL.

The genes are TRBV9 and TRBJ1-2; D gene uncertain. Germline V gene data show CDR1 as SGDLS and CDR2 as YYNGEE. The CDR3 runs to 14 residues. V lost 0 bases and J lost 2, with 8 bases in between. DNA for the CDR3: TGTGCCAGCAGCGTAGACGTTAGGAACTATGGCTACACCTTC. This encodes CASSVDVRNYGYTF.

This clonotype was seen at least ten times. The chain recombines TRBV12-3 or TRBV12-4 with TRBJ1-2, with D uncertain. V was pared by 2 bases and J by 4 bases, with 5 bases between. This CDR3 comprises 12 residues. CDR3 coding DNA: TGTGCCAGCAGTTTAAGGTCCTATGGCTACACCTTC. Protein: CASSLRSYGYTF.

This clonotype appeared many times. The V gene is TRBV28, the J gene TRBJ2-7; tentatively, D is TRBD1 (6 bases). V gave up 3 bases and J gave up 3 bases, with 12 bases separating them. Germline assignment: CDR1 MDHEN and CDR2 SYDVKM. The CDR3 covers 14 residues. The CDR3 bases are TGTGCCAGCAGTTTTCAGGGGCCGGTCTACGAGCAGTACTTC. Its translation: CASSFQGPVYEQYF.

This clonotype has ten or more counts. This chain connects TRBV2 to TRBJ2-1, with TRBD1 matching over 7 bases. Trimming at V came to 5 bases and at J to 7 bases, leaving 8 bases not matched to a gene. The CDR3 sequence is 14 residues long. CDR1 is SNHLY, CDR2 FYNNEI, per germline. In nucleotides, the CDR3 is TGTGCCAGCAGTCAAGACAGGGCTGGGAATGAGCAGTTCTTC. It specifies CASSQDRAGNEQFF. The whole variable domain, remainder taken from reference TRBV2 and TRBJ2-1, is EPEVTQTPSHQVTQMGQEVILRCVPISNHLYFYWYRQILGQKVEFLVSFYNNEISEKSEIFDDQFSVERPDGSNFTLKIRSTKLEDSAMYFCASSQDRAGNEQFFGPGTRLTVL.

This clonotype has more than one count but fewer than ten. V usage is TRBV12-3 or TRBV12-4 and J usage is TRBJ2-7; possible D gene TRBD1, 7 bases. The CDR3 sequence is 16 residues long. With 1 base removed from V and 3 bases from J, the gap between germline ends came to 16 bases. CDR3 protein: CASSLGPQGGGYEQYF. CDR3 coding DNA: TGTGCCAGCAGTTTAGGGCCCCAGGGGGGTGGCTACGAGCAGTACTTC.

There are a few counts of this clonotype. DNA of the CDR3: TGTGCCAGCAAACCGGGACAGGGGACTGAAGCTTTCTTT. Translation: CASKPGQGTEAFF. V usage is TRBV6-1 and J usage is TRBJ1-1; TRBD1 matches at 10 bases. CDR1 and CDR2 (germline): MNHNS, SASEGT. Trimming removed 7 bases from V and 5 bases from J; junction bases left unmatched: 4. This CDR3 region has 13 residues.

This clonotype came up many times. This chain links TRBV7-3 with TRBJ2-3; 8 nucleotides match TRBD1. The CDR3 is 16 amino acids. Germline CDR1 reads SGHTA; CDR2 reads FQGTGA. The junction had 6 bases not matched to a gene; V was cut back by 2 bases and J by 2 bases. The CDR3 DNA is TGTGCCAGCAGCTTATTCGGGACAGGAGACACAGATACGCAGTATTTT. This gives the protein CASSLFGTGDTDTQYF.

This clonotype has ten or more counts. The chain recombines TRBV6-1 with TRBJ2-3, with a weak D call TRBD2 (6 bases). V shed 5 bases and J shed 6 bases, with 9 bases lying between them. The CDR3 is made up of 12 amino acids. The germline CDR1 and CDR2 sequences are MNHNS and SASEGT. This CDR3 is CASSSSADTQYF. The CDR3 nucleotides read TGTGCCAGCAGTTCTAGCGCTGATACGCAGTATTTT.